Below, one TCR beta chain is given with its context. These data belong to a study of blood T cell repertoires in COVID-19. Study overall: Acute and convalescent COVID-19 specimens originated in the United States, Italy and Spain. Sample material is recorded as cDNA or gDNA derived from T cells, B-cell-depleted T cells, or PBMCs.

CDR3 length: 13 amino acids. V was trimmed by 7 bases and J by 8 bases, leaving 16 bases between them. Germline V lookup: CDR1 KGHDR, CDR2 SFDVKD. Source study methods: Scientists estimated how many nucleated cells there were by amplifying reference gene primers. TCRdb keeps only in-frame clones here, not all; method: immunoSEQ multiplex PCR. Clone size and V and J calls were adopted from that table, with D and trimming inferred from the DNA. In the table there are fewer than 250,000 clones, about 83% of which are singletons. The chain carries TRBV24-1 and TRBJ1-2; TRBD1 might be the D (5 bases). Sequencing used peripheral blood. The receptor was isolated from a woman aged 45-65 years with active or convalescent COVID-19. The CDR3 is CATSGGVNRGYTF. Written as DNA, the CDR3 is TGTGCCACCAGCGGGGGGGTCAATCGCGGCTACACCTTC.